This TCR beta chain was identified in a study of shared clonotypes between healthy human individuals. Overall study: CD4 naive and memory got three plates each, CD8 naive two, CD8 memory one. General observations from the study: Only blood underwent sampling, and tissue repertoires likely differ.

This clone was detected only once. Its antigen is not known. CDR1 is SGDLS, CDR2 YYNGEE, per germline. V was pared by 4 bases and J by 0 bases, with 9 bases between. CDR3 length equals 14 residues. The repertoire was sequenced with immunoSEQ multiplex PCR; TCRdb's copy has only in-frame clones and lacks some. The sample lists approximately 1,000,000 clones, around 78% occurring once. Sequences were obtained from memory CD4+ T cells from PBMCs. Subset meaning: CD45RA-negative fraction. This sequence was found in a man between 18 and 29 years old in good health. Some clones in this sample may be carry-over from other donors' samples. The rearrangement uses TRBV9 and TRBJ2-3; perhaps TRBD1 as D (6 bases). CDR3 in amino acids: CASSYDRSTDTQYF. The CDR3 nucleotides read TGTGCCAGCAGCTATGACAGGAGCACAGATACGCAGTATTTT.